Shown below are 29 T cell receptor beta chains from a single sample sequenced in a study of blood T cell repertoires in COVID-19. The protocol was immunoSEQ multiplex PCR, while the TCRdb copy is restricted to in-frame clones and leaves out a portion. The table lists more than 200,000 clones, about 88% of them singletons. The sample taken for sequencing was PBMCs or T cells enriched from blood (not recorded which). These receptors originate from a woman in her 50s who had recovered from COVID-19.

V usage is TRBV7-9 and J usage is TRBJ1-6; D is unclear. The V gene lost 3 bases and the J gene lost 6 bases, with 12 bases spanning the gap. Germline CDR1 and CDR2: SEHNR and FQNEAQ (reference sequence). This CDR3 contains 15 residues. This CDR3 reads CASSFSPGTNSPLHF. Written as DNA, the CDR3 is TGTGCCAGCAGCTTTTCCCCGGGAACTAATTCACCCCTCCACTTT.

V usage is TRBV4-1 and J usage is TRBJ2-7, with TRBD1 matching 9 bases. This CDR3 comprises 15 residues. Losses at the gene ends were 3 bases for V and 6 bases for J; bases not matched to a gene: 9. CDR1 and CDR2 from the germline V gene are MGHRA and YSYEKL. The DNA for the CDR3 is TGCGCCAGCAGCCACGTGGGACAGGGAGATCGCGAGCAGTACTTC. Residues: CASSHVGQGDREQYF.

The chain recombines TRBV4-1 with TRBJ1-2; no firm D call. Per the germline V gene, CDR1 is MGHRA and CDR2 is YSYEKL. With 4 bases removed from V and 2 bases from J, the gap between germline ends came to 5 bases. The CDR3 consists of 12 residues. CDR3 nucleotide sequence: TGCGCCAGCAGCCCCGGGAACTATGGCTACACCTTC. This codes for CASSPGNYGYTF.

CDR3 sequence (DNA): TGCAGCGTTGAAGATGCGGGGCCTAGGGACGAGCAGTACTTC. Protein sequence: CSVEDAGPRDEQYF. The chain employs TRBV29-1 and TRBJ2-7; a possible D gene is TRBD2 (6 bases). Trimming left V 0 bases short and J 5 bases short, with 14 bases between. Germline CDR1 is SQVTM and CDR2 is ANQGSEA. CDR3 length: 14 amino acids.

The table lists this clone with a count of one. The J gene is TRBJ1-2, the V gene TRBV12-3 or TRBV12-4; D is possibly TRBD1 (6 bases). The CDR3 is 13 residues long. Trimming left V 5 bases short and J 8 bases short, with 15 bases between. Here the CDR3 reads CASSDRSPWGYTF. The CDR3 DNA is TGTGCCAGCAGTGACAGGAGTCCTTGGGGCTACACCTTC.

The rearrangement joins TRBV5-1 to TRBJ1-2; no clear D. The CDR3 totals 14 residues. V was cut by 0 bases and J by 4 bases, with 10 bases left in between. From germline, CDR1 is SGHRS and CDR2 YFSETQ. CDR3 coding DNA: TGCGCCAGCAGCTTGGATCCGGGAAGCTATGGCTACACCTTC. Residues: CASSLDPGSYGYTF.

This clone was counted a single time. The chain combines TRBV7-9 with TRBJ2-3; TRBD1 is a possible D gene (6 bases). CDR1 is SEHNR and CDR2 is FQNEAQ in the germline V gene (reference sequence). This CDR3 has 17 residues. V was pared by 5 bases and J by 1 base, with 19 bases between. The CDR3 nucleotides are TGTGCCAGCAGCCTCCTACTCATGGACAGTCGCACAGATACGCAGTATTTT. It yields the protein CASSLLLMDSRTDTQYF.

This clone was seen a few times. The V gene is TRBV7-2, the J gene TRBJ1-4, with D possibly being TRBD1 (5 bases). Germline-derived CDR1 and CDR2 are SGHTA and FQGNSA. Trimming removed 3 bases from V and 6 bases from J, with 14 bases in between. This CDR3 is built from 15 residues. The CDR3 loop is CASSFFAGPDEKLFF. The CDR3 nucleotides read TGTGCCAGCAGCTTCTTCGCGGGGCCGGATGAAAAACTGTTTTTT.

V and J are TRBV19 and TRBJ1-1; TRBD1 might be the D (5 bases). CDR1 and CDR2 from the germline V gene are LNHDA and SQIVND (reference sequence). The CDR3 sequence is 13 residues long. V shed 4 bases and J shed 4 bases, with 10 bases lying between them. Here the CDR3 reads CASSRQGFTEAFF. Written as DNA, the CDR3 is TGTGCCAGTAGTAGGCAGGGCTTCACTGAAGCTTTCTTT. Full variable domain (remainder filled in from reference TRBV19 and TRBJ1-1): DGGITQSPKYLFRKEGQNVTLSCEQNLNHDAMYWYRQDPGQGLRLIYYSQIVNDFQKGDIAEGYSVSREKKESFPLTVTSAQKNPTAFYLCASSRQGFTEAFFGQGTRLTVV.

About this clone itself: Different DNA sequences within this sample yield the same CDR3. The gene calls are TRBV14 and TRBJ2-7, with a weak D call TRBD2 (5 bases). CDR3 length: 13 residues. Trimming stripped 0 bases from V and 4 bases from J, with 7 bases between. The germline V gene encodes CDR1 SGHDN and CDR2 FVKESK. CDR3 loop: CASSQDRGYEQYF. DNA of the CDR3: TGTGCCAGCAGCCAAGATCGGGGATACGAGCAGTACTTC.

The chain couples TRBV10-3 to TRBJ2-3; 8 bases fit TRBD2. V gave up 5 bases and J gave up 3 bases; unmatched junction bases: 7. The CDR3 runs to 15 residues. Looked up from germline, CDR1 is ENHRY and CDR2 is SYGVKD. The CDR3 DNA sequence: TGTGCCATCAGTCCCAGCGGGAGTAGTACAGATACGCAGTATTTT. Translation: CAISPSGSSTDTQYF.

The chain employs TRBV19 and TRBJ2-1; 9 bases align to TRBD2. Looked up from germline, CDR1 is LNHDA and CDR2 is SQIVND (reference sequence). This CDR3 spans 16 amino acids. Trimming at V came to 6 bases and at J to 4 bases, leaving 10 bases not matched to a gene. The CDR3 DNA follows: TGTGCCAGTAGCAGAATAGCGGGAGTCCTTTACAATGAGCAGTTCTTC. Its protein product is CASSRIAGVLYNEQFF.

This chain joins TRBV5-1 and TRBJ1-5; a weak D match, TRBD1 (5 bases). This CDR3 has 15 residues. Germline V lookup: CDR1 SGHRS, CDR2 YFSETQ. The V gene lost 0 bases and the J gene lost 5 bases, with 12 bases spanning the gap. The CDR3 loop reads CASSLGYGGDQPQHF. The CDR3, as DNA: TGCGCCAGCAGCTTGGGTTACGGGGGAGATCAGCCCCAGCATTTT.

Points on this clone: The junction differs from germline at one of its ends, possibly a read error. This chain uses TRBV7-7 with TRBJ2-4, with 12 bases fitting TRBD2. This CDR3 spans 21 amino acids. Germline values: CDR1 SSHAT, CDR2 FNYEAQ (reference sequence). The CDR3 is CASSQPCRASGRARVKNIQYF. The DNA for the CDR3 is TGTGCTAGCAGCCAACCCTGTCGGGCTAGCGGGAGGGCCAGAGTCAAAAACATTCAGTACTTC.

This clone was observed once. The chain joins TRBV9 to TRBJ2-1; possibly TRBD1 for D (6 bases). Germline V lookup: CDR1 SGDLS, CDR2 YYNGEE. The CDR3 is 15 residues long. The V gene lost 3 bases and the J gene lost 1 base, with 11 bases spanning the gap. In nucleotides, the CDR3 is TGTGCCAGCAGCGCCCGGGACAATTCCTACAATGAGCAGTTCTTC. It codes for CASSARDNSYNEQFF.

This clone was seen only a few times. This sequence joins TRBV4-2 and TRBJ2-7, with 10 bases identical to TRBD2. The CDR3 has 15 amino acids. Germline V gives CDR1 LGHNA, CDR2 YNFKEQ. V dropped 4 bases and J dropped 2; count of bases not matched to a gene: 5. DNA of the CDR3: TGTGCCAGCAGCCTCGGACTAGCGGACACCTACGAGCAGTACTTC. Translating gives CASSLGLADTYEQYF.

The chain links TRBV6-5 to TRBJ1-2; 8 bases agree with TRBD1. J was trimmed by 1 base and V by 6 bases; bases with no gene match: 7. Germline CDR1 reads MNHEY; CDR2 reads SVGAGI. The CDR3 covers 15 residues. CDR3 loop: CASSHRDRINYGYTF. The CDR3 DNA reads TGTGCCAGCAGCCACAGGGACAGGATTAACTATGGCTACACCTTC.

DNA for the CDR3: TGTGCCAGCAGCTTCGTTACAGGCGATTATGGCTACACCTTC. This encodes CASSFVTGDYGYTF. The chain is built from TRBV5-4 and TRBJ1-2, with D maybe TRBD1 (5 bases). The CDR3 totals 14 residues. Germline CDR1 is SGHNT and CDR2 is YYREEE (reference sequence). V was pared by 2 bases and J by 5 bases, with 13 bases between.

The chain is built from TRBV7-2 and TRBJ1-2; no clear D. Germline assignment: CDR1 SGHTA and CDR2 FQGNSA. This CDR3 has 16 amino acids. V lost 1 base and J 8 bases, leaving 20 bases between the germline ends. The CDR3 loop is CASSLERVERVRGYTF. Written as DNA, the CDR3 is TGTGCCAGCAGCTTAGAGCGGGTAGAGAGGGTGCGGGGCTACACCTTC.

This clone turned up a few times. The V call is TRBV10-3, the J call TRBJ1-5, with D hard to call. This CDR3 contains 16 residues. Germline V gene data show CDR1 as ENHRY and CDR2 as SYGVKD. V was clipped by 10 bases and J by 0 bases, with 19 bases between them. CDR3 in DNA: TGTGCCACAACTCTTGGGAGTGACTCTAGCAATCAGCCCCAGCATTTT. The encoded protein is CATTLGSDSSNQPQHF.

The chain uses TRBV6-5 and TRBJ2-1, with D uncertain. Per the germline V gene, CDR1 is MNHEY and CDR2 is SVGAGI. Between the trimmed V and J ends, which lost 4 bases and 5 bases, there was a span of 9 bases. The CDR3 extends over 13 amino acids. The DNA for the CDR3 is TGTGCCAGCAGTTCCTACTTGAACAATGAGCAGTTCTTC. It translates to CASSSYLNNEQFF.

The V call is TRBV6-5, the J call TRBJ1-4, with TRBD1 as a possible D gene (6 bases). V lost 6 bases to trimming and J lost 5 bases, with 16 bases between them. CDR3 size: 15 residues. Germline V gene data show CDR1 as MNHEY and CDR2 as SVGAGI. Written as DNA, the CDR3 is TGTGCCAGCAGCCGAGGGGGACAAATGAATGAAAAACTGTTTTTT. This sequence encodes CASSRGGQMNEKLFF.

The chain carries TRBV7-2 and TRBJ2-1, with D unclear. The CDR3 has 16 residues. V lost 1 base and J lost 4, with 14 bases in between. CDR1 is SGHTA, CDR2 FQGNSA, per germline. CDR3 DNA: TGTGCCAGCAGCTTAGTGAGAGGTACCTTTTACAATGAGCAGTTCTTC. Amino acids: CASSLVRGTFYNEQFF.

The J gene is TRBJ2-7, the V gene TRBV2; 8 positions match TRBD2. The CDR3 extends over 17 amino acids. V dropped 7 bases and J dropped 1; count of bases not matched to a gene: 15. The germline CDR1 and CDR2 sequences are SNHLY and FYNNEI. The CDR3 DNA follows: TGTGCCAGCATAGGGCGGGAGGCATACCGAAGGTCCTACGAGCAGTACTTC. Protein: CASIGREAYRRSYEQYF. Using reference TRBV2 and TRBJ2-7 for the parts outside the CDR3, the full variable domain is EPEVTQTPSHQVTQMGQEVILRCVPISNHLYFYWYRQILGQKVEFLVSFYNNEISEKSEIFDDQFSVERPDGSNFTLKIRSTKLEDSAMYFCASIGREAYRRSYEQYFGPGTRLTVT.

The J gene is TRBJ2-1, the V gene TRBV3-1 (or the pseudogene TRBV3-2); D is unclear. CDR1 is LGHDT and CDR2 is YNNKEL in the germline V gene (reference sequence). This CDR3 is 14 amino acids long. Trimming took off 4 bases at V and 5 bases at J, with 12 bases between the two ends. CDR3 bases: TGTGCCAGCAGCCCGCGGCAGCCAAACAATGAGCAGTTCTTC. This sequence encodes CASSPRQPNNEQFF.

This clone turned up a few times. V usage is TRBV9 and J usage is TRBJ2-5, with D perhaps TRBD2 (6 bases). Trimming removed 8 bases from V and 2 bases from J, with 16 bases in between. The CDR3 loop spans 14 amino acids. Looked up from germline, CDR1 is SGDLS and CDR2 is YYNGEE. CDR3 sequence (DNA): TGTGCCAGTAGCCGGGAGCCATTACAAGAGACCCAGTACTTC. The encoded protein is CASSREPLQETQYF.

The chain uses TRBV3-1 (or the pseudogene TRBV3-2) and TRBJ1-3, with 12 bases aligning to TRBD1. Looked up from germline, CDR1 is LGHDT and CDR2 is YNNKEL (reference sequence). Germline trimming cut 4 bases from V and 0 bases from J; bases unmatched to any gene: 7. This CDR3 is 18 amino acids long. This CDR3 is CASSLTGTGGSSGNTIYF. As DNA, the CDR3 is TGTGCCAGCAGCCTAACCGGGACAGGGGGCTCCTCTGGAAACACCATATATTTT.

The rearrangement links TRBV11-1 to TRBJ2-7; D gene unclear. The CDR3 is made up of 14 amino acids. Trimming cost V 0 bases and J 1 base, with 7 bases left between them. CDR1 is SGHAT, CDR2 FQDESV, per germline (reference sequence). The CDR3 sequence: CASSLAKRSYEQYF. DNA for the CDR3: TGTGCCAGCAGCTTAGCGAAACGGTCCTACGAGCAGTACTTC. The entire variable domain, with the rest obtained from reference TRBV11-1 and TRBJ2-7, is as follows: EAEVAQSPRYKITEKSQAVAFWCDPISGHATLYWYRQILGQGPELLVQFQDESVVDDSQLPKDRFSAERLKGVDSTLKIQPAELGDSAMYLCASSLAKRSYEQYFGPGTRLTVT.

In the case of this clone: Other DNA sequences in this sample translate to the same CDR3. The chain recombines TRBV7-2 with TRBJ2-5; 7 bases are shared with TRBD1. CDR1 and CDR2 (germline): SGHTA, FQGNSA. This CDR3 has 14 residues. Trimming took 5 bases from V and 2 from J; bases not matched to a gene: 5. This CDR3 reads CASSPRQGQETQYF. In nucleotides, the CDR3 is TGTGCCAGCAGCCCAAGACAGGGACAAGAGACCCAGTACTTC.